This T cell receptor beta chain emerged from a study of shared T cell receptors in the human thymus. The V end lost 0 bases, the J end lost 4 bases, and 18 bases lay between the germline ends. Germline CDR1 is MGHRA and CDR2 is YSYEKL. The CDR3 length is 17 residues. This clone occurred a few times. Here immunoSEQ multiplex PCR was the method, and the copy in TCRdb shows in-frame clones only, minus some. The sample has approximately 730,000 clones; roughly 85% are singletons. These data also formed part of another study, on human thymus T cells.

The receptor was derived from a girl under three years old with a congenital heart defect. The genes are TRBV4-1 and TRBJ1-2, with D unclear. The sequenced sample was thymocytes. The CDR3 DNA sequence: TGCGCCAGCAGCCAAGATTCTGATCGGATCCGGGGCTATGGCTACACCTTC. As protein: CASSQDSDRIRGYGYTF.